A single sample is the source of the 18 T cell receptor beta chains below, sequenced in a study of beta chain features in type 1 diabetes (dated by TCRdb to 2016 to 2019). These TCRs are of unknown antigen specificity. General study outcomes and caveats: Type 1 diabetes patients showed a moderate but significant shortening of TCRB CDR3 length in all four CD4+ subsets.

The protocol used for the library was the immunoSEQ multiplex PCR assay. The entire isolated RNA was reverse transcribed using the High Capacity cDNA Reverse Transcription Kit, and thus expressed TCRB transcripts were sequenced. TCRdb obtained this table from immuneACCESS and retained in-frame rearrangements with V and J assigned. These tables miss some clones; where compared with another copy, unresolved V genes account for less than half of the shortfall, and the remainder is unexplained. The sample includes 550,000 to 850,000 clones, with roughly 13% observed a single time. Less than 0.025% of the sample comes from the top ten. The sequencing input was naive CD4+ T cells from blood. The intended sense of this specimen's cell subset or site label: true naive CD4+ T cells. The receptor set was obtained from a man aged 18 to 35 with type 1 diabetes.

This clone was recorded a few times. This chain joins TRBV30 and TRBJ1-3; no clear D. The germline gives CDR1 GTSNPN, CDR2 SVGIG (reference sequence). The CDR3 covers 13 residues. V was clipped by 4 bases and J by 0 bases, with 7 bases between them. CDR3 protein: CAWNMLSGNTIYF. CDR3 nucleotides: TGTGCCTGGAACATGCTCTCTGGAAACACCATATATTTT.

The V and J genes are TRBV7-6 and TRBJ2-2; D is possibly TRBD2 (6 bases). V was cut by 1 base and J by 10 bases, with 13 bases left in between. The CDR3 is 14 amino acids. Germline-derived CDR1 and CDR2 are SGHVS and FNYEAQ. The CDR3 DNA reads TGTGCCAGCAGCTTAGGGGCCGCGGGACCGGAGCTGTTTTTT. Protein: CASSLGAAGPELFF.

J is TRBJ1-3 and V is TRBV19; D remains unclear. The CDR3 spans 13 residues. Germline V lookup: CDR1 LNHDA, CDR2 SQIVND (reference sequence). Trimming shortened V by 8 bases and J by 0 bases, and 8 bases separated the two germline ends. CDR3 in amino acids: CASSVYSGNTIYF. The DNA for the CDR3 is TGTGCCAGTTCTGTTTACTCTGGAAACACCATATATTTT.

The chain couples TRBV29-1 to TRBJ1-2; TRBD1 agrees at 10 bases. This CDR3 region has 14 residues. Trimming removed 4 bases from V and 2 bases from J; junction bases left unmatched: 4. CDR1 is SQVTM and CDR2 is ANQGSEA in the germline V gene. The CDR3 is CSVAGDRGNYGYTF. The CDR3 bases are TGCAGCGTTGCAGGGGACAGGGGAAACTATGGCTACACCTTC.

This clone was picked up a small number of times. Other DNA sequences in the sample encode the same CDR3. V is TRBV2 and J is TRBJ2-3; 9 bases are shared with TRBD1. Looked up from germline, CDR1 is SNHLY and CDR2 is FYNNEI. The length of the CDR3 is 15 residues. V shed 6 bases and J 0 bases; nucleotides not matched to a gene: 4. CDR3 residues: CASSPGTGSTDTQYF. In DNA, the CDR3 is TGTGCCAGCAGCCCCGGGACAGGGAGCACAGATACGCAGTATTTT.

Only a few counts were recorded for this clone. The rearrangement joins TRBV5-1 to TRBJ2-6, with D perhaps TRBD2 (5 bases). Trimming took 6 bases from V and 2 from J, leaving 9 bases between them. Looked up from germline, CDR1 is SGHRS and CDR2 is YFSETQ. The CDR3 totals 14 residues. The DNA of the CDR3 is TGCGCCAGCAACACCGGGACTGGGGCCAACGTCCTGACTTTC. This sequence encodes CASNTGTGANVLTF.

The chain carries TRBV30 and TRBJ2-5; D assignment may be TRBD1 or TRBD2 (6 bases each). The ends were cut back, 5 bases at V and 2 bases at J, with 12 bases in the middle. Germline-derived CDR1 and CDR2 are GTSNPN and SVGIG (reference sequence). The CDR3 covers 13 residues. In DNA, the CDR3 is TGTGCCTGGGAGCCGGGGGCTCAAGAGACCCAGTACTTC. Protein: CAWEPGAQETQYF. The variable domain in full, completed from reference TRBV30 and TRBJ2-5, reads SQTIHQWPATLVQPVGSPLSLECTVEGTSNPNLYWYRQAAGRGLQLLFYSVGIGQISSEVPQNLSASRPQDRQFILSSKKLLLSDSGFYLCAWEPGAQETQYFGPGTRLLVL.

This clone showed up just a few times. The chain recombines TRBV13 with TRBJ2-3; TRBD2 matches 12 bases. This CDR3 is 19 amino acids long. In germline, CDR1 is PRHDT, CDR2 FYEKMQ (reference sequence). The J segment lost 1 base and the V segment lost 5 bases, leaving 13 bases of the junction unmatched. CDR3 coding DNA: TGTGCCAGCAGCACCCCGAGACTAGCGGGGGCCCCCCGCACAGATACGCAGTATTTT. Translation gives CASSTPRLAGAPRTDTQYF.

The V call is TRBV29-1, the J call TRBJ1-1, with 9 nucleotides matching TRBD1. The CDR3 length is 14 residues. Germline V gene sequence: CDR1 SQVTM, CDR2 ANQGSEA. The V segment lost 4 bases and the J segment 5 bases; nucleotides outside the gene matches: 8. CDR3 sequence (DNA): TGCAGCGTTGCCCGGGACAGGGTAGGTACTGAAGCTTTCTTT. Amino acid sequence: CSVARDRVGTEAFF.

This sequence joins TRBV30 and TRBJ2-5, with 13 bases that match TRBD2. In germline, CDR1 is GTSNPN, CDR2 SVGIG (reference sequence). The CDR3 has 15 amino acids. The trim removed 4 bases at V and 0 bases at J, leaving 2 bases unmatched. CDR3 DNA sequence: TGTGCCTGGATCGGACTAGCGGGGGACCAAGAGACCCAGTACTTC. This translates into CAWIGLAGDQETQYF.

This chain joins TRBV14 and TRBJ2-5; TRBD1 matches 7 bases. After removal of 3 bases from V and 5 bases from J, the junction contained 18 bases not matched to a gene. From germline, CDR1 is SGHDN and CDR2 FVKESK. This CDR3 contains 18 residues. The DNA of the CDR3 is TGTGCCAGCAGCCATCGATCACCGGGACAGCCGGCGAGGGAGACCCAGTACTTC. Translating it yields CASSHRSPGQPARETQYF. Together with reference TRBV14 and TRBJ2-5, the CDR3 gives the full variable domain: EAGVTQFPSHSVIEKGQTVTLRCDPISGHDNLYWYRRVMGKEIKFLLHFVKESKQDESGMPNNRFLAERTGGTYSTLKVQPAELEDSGVYFCASSHRSPGQPARETQYFGPGTRLLVL.

The J gene is TRBJ1-2, the V gene TRBV7-9, with 8 nucleotides matching TRBD1. Germline V gives CDR1 SEHNR, CDR2 FQNEAQ (reference sequence). Trimming cost V 5 bases and J 6 bases; bases outside gene matches: 8. The CDR3 totals 14 residues. The CDR3 reads CASSAQGAMNGYTF. For the CDR3, the DNA is TGTGCCAGCAGCGCGCAGGGGGCAATGAATGGCTACACCTTC.

The chain employs TRBV10-3 and TRBJ2-6, with 9 bases matching TRBD1. V lost 9 bases to trimming and J lost 0 bases; unmatched junction nucleotides: 9. Germline lookup yields CDR1 ENHRY and CDR2 SYGVKD. The CDR3 runs 17 residues. The CDR3 reads CAILPGQGISGANVLTF. The CDR3 bases are TGTGCCATTTTACCGGGACAGGGCATCTCTGGGGCCAACGTCCTGACTTTC.

This clone was seen a handful of times. The chain recombines TRBV6-5 with TRBJ1-2; TRBD1 aligns across 8 bases. Germline lookup yields CDR1 MNHEY and CDR2 SVGAGI. Losses at the gene ends were 6 bases for V and 7 bases for J; bases not matched to a gene: 7. The length of the CDR3 is 13 residues. The CDR3 DNA follows: TGTGCCAGCAGAGGACAGGGTGGAGCTGGCTACACCTTC. Translated, it gives CASRGQGGAGYTF.

The chain is built from TRBV2 and TRBJ1-1, with unresolved D. Trimming removed 8 bases at V and 7 bases at J, with 14 bases between. Germline V gene lookup returns CDR1 SNHLY and CDR2 FYNNEI. The length of the CDR3 is 12 residues. In DNA form, the CDR3 reads TGTGCCAGCGGAAGGAGAGGAGATGAAGCTTTCTTT. This gives the protein CASGRRGDEAFF. Supplemented by reference TRBV2 and TRBJ1-1, the full variable domain reads EPEVTQTPSHQVTQMGQEVILRCVPISNHLYFYWYRQILGQKVEFLVSFYNNEISEKSEIFDDQFSVERPDGSNFTLKIRSTKLEDSAMYFCASGRRGDEAFFGQGTRLTVV.

The J gene is TRBJ2-3, the V gene TRBV2, with 8 bases fitting TRBD1. CDR1 and CDR2 from the germline V gene are SNHLY and FYNNEI. J was trimmed by 0 bases and V by 5 bases; bases with no gene match: 7. The length of the CDR3 is 16 residues. This CDR3 is CASSYQGARSTDTQYF. As DNA, the CDR3 is TGTGCCAGCAGTTACCAGGGGGCCCGAAGCACAGATACGCAGTATTTT.

For this clone: Other nucleotide sequences from this sample produce the same CDR3. This chain links TRBV19 with TRBJ1-2, with 7 positions matching TRBD1. CDR1 and CDR2 from the germline V gene are LNHDA and SQIVND (reference sequence). Trimming at V came to 4 bases and at J to 3 bases, leaving 2 bases not matched to a gene. CDR3 length: 13 amino acids. CDR3 in amino acids: CASSTDRDYGYTF. CDR3 nucleotides: TGTGCCAGTAGTACAGACAGGGACTATGGCTACACCTTC.

V and J are TRBV18 and TRBJ2-7; the D gene is possibly TRBD1 (6 bases). The germline gives CDR1 KGHSH, CDR2 LQKENI. V shed 3 bases and J shed 5 bases, with 14 bases lying between them. The CDR3 runs to 14 residues. The CDR3 coding sequence is TGTGCCAGCTCACCGGTCCTACAGGGCGACGAGCAGTACTTC. This translates into CASSPVLQGDEQYF.